This T cell receptor beta chain stems from a study of cytotoxic CD8 clonotypes in ibrutinib-treated CLL. As for this clone: Its target is unknown.

The table came from immunoSEQ multiplex PCR; TCRdb's copy has only in-frame clones and leaves some out. This sample carries some 70,000 clones, around 65% of them seen once, and the ten largest clones take roughly 6%. The study, taken as a whole, reports: Contraction or stability on treatment was seen for public clonotypes, which were uncommon. A difference in sampling times existed between sustained-remission and progressing patients. Baseline clonality exceeded age-matched healthy donors and tracked circulating CD8+ T-cell counts.

The authors obtained roughly 2 micrograms of genomic DNA from cryopreserved PBMCs for TCR beta libraries. The material sequenced was PBMCs, taken after 12 months of ibrutinib treatment. This TCR was sampled from a human donor with chronic lymphocytic leukemia.

CDR3 bases: TGTGCCAGCTCACCCCGAATGGACAGGGGTTTCTACGAGCAGTACTTC. Its translation: CASSPRMDRGFYEQYF. This chain connects TRBV18 to TRBJ2-7; 9 nucleotides match TRBD1. Germline trimming cut 3 bases from V and 3 bases from J; bases unmatched to any gene: 9. The CDR3 has 16 residues. CDR1 is KGHSH, CDR2 LQKENI, per germline.